The 30 T cell receptor beta chains listed next were all sequenced from one sample in a study of blood T cell repertoires in COVID-19. Generated by immunoSEQ multiplex PCR, the TCRdb table keeps only in-frame clones and is missing some. The data contain about 200,000 clones, around 80% of them singletons. Sequenced sample: peripheral blood. These receptors all stem from a human donor in a cohort sampled during active COVID-19.

The chain is built from TRBV4-1 and TRBJ2-5; the match to TRBD2 covers 9 bases. In germline, CDR1 is MGHRA, CDR2 YSYEKL. The CDR3 has 15 residues. With V trimmed by 5 bases and J by 5 bases, 9 bases remained unmatched. For the CDR3, the DNA is TGCGCCAGCAGCTCCCTCCTGCGGGAGGGGGAGACCCAGTACTTC. This sequence encodes CASSSLLREGETQYF.

This clone showed up just a few times. The rearrangement links TRBV21-1 to TRBJ2-7; TRBD2 is taken as the D call from the table, unchecked against the DNA. TRBV21-1 is a pseudogene. This CDR3 is built from 20 residues. The CDR3 protein is CASSASPGLAGAASSYEQYF. CDR3 sequence (DNA): TGTGCCAGCAGCGCCTCACCGGGACTAGCGGGAGCCGCAAGCTCCTACGAGCAGTACTTC.

This clone appeared a few times. V usage is TRBV12-3 or TRBV12-4 and J usage is TRBJ1-5; no firm D call. V was cut by 5 bases and J by 6 bases, with 11 bases left in between. This CDR3 is built from 13 residues. CDR3 sequence reads: CASSTRPGQPQHF. For the CDR3, the DNA is TGTGCCAGCAGTACACGCCCAGGTCAGCCCCAGCATTTT.

V is TRBV6-4 and J is TRBJ2-1; TRBD2 aligns across 10 bases. Germline-derived CDR1 and CDR2 are MRHNA and SNTAGT. With 4 bases clipped from V and 8 bases from J, the junction kept 8 bases outside the gene matches. The CDR3 is 15 amino acids. CDR3 loop: CASSGTSGVADEQFF. CDR3 bases: TGTGCCAGCAGTGGAACTAGCGGGGTTGCTGATGAGCAGTTCTTC.

The V and J genes are TRBV28 and TRBJ2-1; the match to TRBD2 covers 8 bases. The V and J ends lost 4 bases and 6 bases, in that order; junction bases with no gene match: 11. This CDR3 is built from 16 residues. Per the germline V gene, CDR1 is MDHEN and CDR2 is SYDVKM. The CDR3 DNA follows: TGTGCCAGCAGTTCGGGGGGCGGGAGGAGGCGCAATGAGCAGTTCTTC. Protein: CASSSGGGRRRNEQFF. Full variable domain (outside the CDR3, taken from reference TRBV28 and TRBJ2-1): DVKVTQSSRYLVKRTGEKVFLECVQDMDHENMFWYRQDPGLGLRLIYFSYDVKMKEKGDIPEGYSVSREKKERFSLILESASTNQTSMYLCASSSGGGRRRNEQFFGPGTRLTVL.

The chain has TRBV2 and TRBJ2-7, with no clear D. Germline assignment: CDR1 SNHLY and CDR2 FYNNEI. The ends were cut back, 0 bases at V and 2 bases at J, with 8 bases in the middle. This CDR3 is 14 amino acids long. CDR3 loop: CASSEARSTYEQYF. CDR3 DNA: TGTGCCAGCAGTGAAGCTCGCAGTACCTACGAGCAGTACTTC.

This clone occurred many times. J is TRBJ2-1 and V is TRBV12-3 or TRBV12-4; the match to TRBD2 covers 10 bases. Losses at the gene ends were 6 bases for V and 7 bases for J; bases not matched to a gene: 0. This CDR3 is 12 amino acids long. For the CDR3, the DNA is TGTGCCAGCAGGGGACTAGCGAATGAGCAGTTCTTC. Translation: CASRGLANEQFF.

This clone was counted a few times. V usage is TRBV19 and J usage is TRBJ2-7, with 7 bases lining up with TRBD1. CDR1 is LNHDA, CDR2 SQIVND, per germline (reference sequence). The CDR3 covers 17 residues. Germline trimming cut 5 bases from V and 0 bases from J; bases unmatched to any gene: 13. CDR3 bases: TGTGCCAGTAGTCGGTTCTACTACGGACAGGTCTCCTACGAGCAGTACTTC. Its translation: CASSRFYYGQVSYEQYF.

The J gene is TRBJ2-2, the V gene TRBV5-1, with D maybe TRBD2 (5 bases). The CDR3 totals 15 residues. V was pared by 5 bases and J by 1 base, with 12 bases between. CDR1 is SGHRS and CDR2 is YFSETQ in the germline V gene. CDR3 DNA: TGCGCCAGCAGTGAAGGGAGTGTGAACACCGGGGAGCTGTTTTTT. This sequence encodes CASSEGSVNTGELFF.

This clone occurred a few times. This chain links TRBV5-1 with TRBJ1-1; 9 bases fit TRBD1. V lost 3 bases, J lost 5 bases, and 8 bases stayed unmatched. The CDR3 extends over 15 amino acids. Germline CDR1 SGHRS, CDR2 YFSETQ. CDR3 sequence: CASSWGQGIVTEAFF. The DNA of the CDR3 is TGCGCCAGCAGCTGGGGACAGGGTATCGTGACTGAAGCTTTCTTT.

CDR3 coding DNA: TGTGCCAGCAGCTTAATGGGCAACCCTAGCACAGATACGCAGTATTTT. Its translation: CASSLMGNPSTDTQYF. This sequence joins TRBV7-9 and TRBJ2-3; D not resolved. The CDR3 length is 16 residues. Germline-derived CDR1 and CDR2 are SEHNR and FQNEAQ (reference sequence). V was pared by 2 bases and J by 0 bases, with 12 bases between.

This clone was detected only once. The CDR3 region is CASRWGGRNTEAFF. CDR3 DNA: TGTGCCAGCCGCTGGGGGGGTCGGAACACTGAAGCTTTCTTT. The V and J genes are TRBV27 and TRBJ1-1, with D perhaps matching TRBD1 (5 bases). In germline, CDR1 is MNHEY, CDR2 SMNVEV (reference sequence). The CDR3 sequence is 14 residues long. The germline V and J ends were trimmed by 8 bases and 1 base, with 14 bases remaining between them.

The table lists this clone with a few counts. The rearrangement joins TRBV2 to TRBJ1-2; D is unresolved. V was clipped by 6 bases and J by 4 bases, with 12 bases between them. CDR1 is SNHLY and CDR2 is FYNNEI in the germline V gene. This CDR3 region has 13 residues. The CDR3 DNA sequence: TGTGCCAGCAGCGTAGACGGGATCTATGGCTACACCTTC. This gives the protein CASSVDGIYGYTF.

The chain couples TRBV28 to TRBJ1-2; D gene uncertain. The CDR3 covers 13 residues. Trimming took 6 bases from V and 9 from J, leaving 17 bases between them. Per the germline V gene, CDR1 is MDHEN and CDR2 is SYDVKM. CDR3 amino acids: CASRPNLARSYTF. CDR3 nucleotide sequence: TGTGCCAGCAGACCGAATTTAGCCCGAAGCTACACCTTC.

The chain couples TRBV28 to TRBJ1-1, with D unclear. The CDR3 is made up of 12 amino acids. V gave up 1 base and J gave up 11 bases, with 11 bases separating them. Germline V gene lookup returns CDR1 MDHEN and CDR2 SYDVKM. The CDR3 region is CASSLSPLMAFF. The CDR3 DNA reads TGTGCCAGCAGTTTATCTCCCTTAATGGCTTTCTTT.

The chain's CDR3 is CASSPYHGAGGNSPLHF. CDR3 nucleotides: TGTGCCAGCTCACCATATCACGGCGCAGGCGGGAATTCACCCCTCCACTTT. The chain links TRBV18 to TRBJ1-6; D not certain. This CDR3 has 17 amino acids. Germline V gives CDR1 KGHSH, CDR2 LQKENI. Trimming stripped 2 bases from V and 7 bases from J, with 18 bases between.

J is TRBJ2-7 and V is TRBV5-1; D perhaps matches TRBD2 (6 bases). Trimming took off 0 bases at V and 2 bases at J, with 15 bases between the two ends. The CDR3 covers 16 residues. Germline V gives CDR1 SGHRS, CDR2 YFSETQ. This CDR3 is CASSLGRAGIAYEQYF. The CDR3 DNA sequence: TGCGCCAGCAGCTTGGGGAGGGCCGGGATTGCCTACGAGCAGTACTTC. The variable domain in full, completed from reference TRBV5-1 and TRBJ2-7, reads KAGVTQTPRYLIKTRGQQVTLSCSPISGHRSVSWYQQTPGQGLQFLFEYFSETQRNKGNFPGRFSGRQFSNSRSEMNVSTLELGDSALYLCASSLGRAGIAYEQYFGPGTRLTVT.

V gene TRBV5-1 combines with J gene TRBJ2-7; 9 bases map to TRBD1. This CDR3 comprises 14 residues. V lost 3 bases and J lost 2; bases outside the gene matches: 3. Germline V gene data show CDR1 as SGHRS and CDR2 as YFSETQ. CDR3 DNA sequence: TGCGCCAGCAGCTGGGGACAGGGAACCTACGAGCAGTACTTC. This sequence encodes CASSWGQGTYEQYF.

The rearrangement links TRBV5-4 to TRBJ2-5; 14 nucleotides align to TRBD2. Germline trimming cut 4 bases from V and 5 bases from J; bases unmatched to any gene: 7. Germline assignment: CDR1 SGHNT and CDR2 YYREEE (reference sequence). CDR3 length equals 16 residues. CDR3 protein: CASSPGTSGSGETQYF. CDR3 sequence (DNA): TGTGCCAGCAGCCCGGGGACTAGCGGGAGCGGTGAGACCCAGTACTTC.

V gene TRBV29-1 combines with J gene TRBJ1-1, with D possibly being TRBD1 (6 bases). CDR1 and CDR2 from the germline V gene are SQVTM and ANQGSEA. The CDR3 runs to 13 residues. Trimming removed 7 bases from V and 4 bases from J, with 16 bases in between. CDR3 in amino acids: CSGGGPGVTEAFF. CDR3 sequence (DNA): TGCAGCGGGGGAGGTCCAGGGGTCACTGAAGCTTTCTTT.

The chain combines TRBV24-1 with TRBJ1-3; D is ambiguous. The CDR3 totals 16 residues. Between the trimmed V and J ends, which lost 1 base and 8 bases, there was a span of 17 bases. Germline values: CDR1 KGHDR, CDR2 SFDVKD. CDR3 sequence (DNA): TGTGCCACCAGTGATTTTGGAGTCGGGTGCGGGGACACCATATATTTT. The encoded protein is CATSDFGVGCGDTIYF.

J is TRBJ2-5 and V is TRBV5-1; D gene ambiguous. The V gene's germline CDR1 is SGHRS and CDR2 YFSETQ. Trimming removed 0 bases from V and 0 bases from J, with 9 bases in between. There are 15 residues in the CDR3. The CDR3: CASSLGGSYQETQYF. CDR3 DNA: TGCGCCAGCAGCTTGGGTGGCAGTTACCAAGAGACCCAGTACTTC.

The rearrangement uses TRBV5-4 and TRBJ2-1; tentative D call: TRBD1 (6 bases). This CDR3 has 14 amino acids. The V gene's germline CDR1 is SGHNT and CDR2 YYREEE (reference sequence). V was pared by 0 bases and J by 4 bases, with 8 bases between. Here the CDR3 reads CASSLVGAYNEQFF. CDR3 DNA sequence: TGTGCCAGCAGCTTGGTGGGGGCATACAATGAGCAGTTCTTC.

The chain is built from TRBV5-4 and TRBJ2-2, with 16 bases lining up with TRBD2. The CDR3 extends over 17 amino acids. Germline V gene lookup returns CDR1 SGHNT and CDR2 YYREEE (reference sequence). J lost 6 bases, V lost 4 bases, and 6 bases had no gene match. CDR3 residues: CASSAGLAGGVPGELFF. The CDR3 bases are TGTGCCAGCAGCGCGGGACTAGCGGGAGGGGTCCCCGGGGAGCTGTTTTTT.

This chain uses TRBV2 with TRBJ1-4, with 7 nucleotides matching TRBD1. CDR3 length equals 12 residues. Germline assignment: CDR1 SNHLY and CDR2 FYNNEI. V trimming: 8 bases; J trimming: 6 bases; junction bases outside the gene matches: 3. CDR3 DNA: TGTGCCAGCGGGGGGACAGATGAAAAACTGTTTTTT. Its protein is CASGGTDEKLFF.

This clone was seen ten or more times. J is TRBJ1-1 and V is TRBV19, with D possibly being TRBD1 (6 bases). The CDR3 is made up of 15 amino acids. The V gene's germline CDR1 is LNHDA and CDR2 SQIVND (reference sequence). Between the trimmed V and J ends, which lost 9 bases and 3 bases, there was a span of 20 bases. CDR3 in DNA: TGTGCCAGCTCTAAACTCCGGACAGCGTACACTGAAGCTTTCTTT. Amino acids: CASSKLRTAYTEAFF.

The chain links TRBV6-6 to TRBJ2-2; unclear D gene. Trimming took off 8 bases at V and 7 bases at J, with 11 bases between the two ends. Germline-derived CDR1 and CDR2 are MNHNY and SVGAGI (reference sequence). There are 12 residues in the CDR3. The CDR3: CASSRSGGELFF. The CDR3 bases are TGTGCCAGCTCACGGTCAGGCGGGGAGCTGTTTTTT.

CDR3 protein: CASDMGVGQVNTEAFF. CDR3 in DNA: TGTGCCAGCGACATGGGCGTTGGGCAGGTGAACACTGAAGCTTTCTTT. The gene calls are TRBV5-8 and TRBJ1-1; D is unresolved. This CDR3 contains 16 residues. Germline values: CDR1 SGHTS, CDR2 YDEGEE. V was trimmed by 7 bases and J by 0 bases, leaving 19 bases between them.

The chain joins TRBV10-3 to TRBJ1-1, with D unclear. V was clipped by 4 bases and J by 3 bases, with 18 bases between them. CDR1 is ENHRY, CDR2 SYGVKD, per germline. This CDR3 is 16 amino acids long. The CDR3 is CAISGSAVAGYTEAFF. In DNA form, the CDR3 reads TGTGCCATCAGTGGATCCGCCGTGGCTGGTTACACTGAAGCTTTCTTT.

The gene calls are TRBV19 and TRBJ1-5, with D unclear. The germline V gene encodes CDR1 LNHDA and CDR2 SQIVND (reference sequence). V lost 6 bases and J lost 2, with 8 bases in between. This CDR3 spans 13 amino acids. CDR3: CASRRIGNQPQHF. The CDR3, as DNA: TGTGCCAGTAGGAGGATCGGCAATCAGCCCCAGCATTTT. Variable domain in full (rest from reference TRBV19 and TRBJ1-5): DGGITQSPKYLFRKEGQNVTLSCEQNLNHDAMYWYRQDPGQGLRLIYYSQIVNDFQKGDIAEGYSVSREKKESFPLTVTSAQKNPTAFYLCASRRIGNQPQHFGDGTRLSIL.